This entry concerns a single TCR beta chain. Its antigen is not known. This entry comes from a study of CD8+ T cells in alopecia areata. Overall study: Treated patients swallowed 5 to 10 mg of oral tofacitinib twice daily. Study-wide findings and caveats: Scalp samples also yield sequences of resident alphabeta T cells from normal skin.

V was trimmed by 9 bases and J by 3 bases, leaving 16 bases between them. Germline-derived CDR1 and CDR2 are SGHAT and FQNNGV. CDR3 length: 14 residues. The authors extracted RNA and reverse transcribed it into cDNA as the sequencing template. Sequencing used immunoSEQ multiplex PCR; TCRdb keeps in-frame clones, though not all of them. The sample has fewer than 200,000 clones, around 60% seen once. This sequence originates from a human donor with alopecia areata. Sequences were derived from CD4+ T cells sorted from blood, sampled at week 0. This rearrangement joins TRBV11-2 to TRBJ2-3; D uncertain. CDR3: CASSKSGYTDTQYF. The CDR3 bases are TGTGCCAGTTCAAAGTCAGGTTATACAGATACGCAGTATTTT.